Listed here are 5 T cell receptor beta chains from one sample, sequenced in a study of neoadjuvant anti-PD-1 for oral cavity cancer. TCRdb's table, derived via immunoSEQ multiplex PCR, lists solely in-frame clones and lacks some. The table has approximately 7,000 clones, roughly four fifths seen once. Specimen: PBMCs, collected before nivolumab (anti-PD-1) treatment. These receptors were taken from a person between 40 and 80 years old with oral cavity squamous cell carcinoma.

This clone came up a few times. The rearrangement links TRBV27 to TRBJ2-2; TRBD1 agrees at 7 bases. The CDR3 contains 16 residues. Germline V gene lookup returns CDR1 MNHEY and CDR2 SMNVEV (reference sequence). V shed 6 bases, J shed 4 bases, and the junction held 11 bases outside the gene matches. The DNA of the CDR3 is TGTGCCAGCAGCCCCCTGACAGGGAAAGGCACCGGGGAGCTGTTTTTT. The encoded protein is CASSPLTGKGTGELFF.

The chain joins TRBV7-9 to TRBJ1-2; 8 bases fit TRBD1. Trimming at V came to 5 bases and at J to 8 bases, leaving 10 bases not matched to a gene. Looked up from germline, CDR1 is SEHNR and CDR2 is FQNEAQ (reference sequence). The CDR3 totals 14 residues. The CDR3 is CASSIGQGTGGYTF. DNA of the CDR3: TGTGCCAGCAGCATCGGACAGGGAACGGGGGGCTACACCTTC.

This clone was observed a handful of times. V usage is TRBV2 and J usage is TRBJ1-5; D might be TRBD1 (5 bases). Germline CDR1 SNHLY, CDR2 FYNNEI. V lost 5 bases to trimming and J lost 4 bases, with 12 bases between them. The CDR3 consists of 14 residues. This CDR3 reads CASSPGTSNQPQHF. DNA of the CDR3: TGTGCCAGCAGTCCAGGGACTTCTAATCAGCCCCAGCATTTT.

This sequence joins TRBV7-9 and TRBJ1-4; the D is unclear. Per germline, CDR1 SEHNR and CDR2 FQNEAQ (reference sequence). The CDR3 is 14 residues long. V gave up 5 bases and J gave up 8 bases, with 15 bases separating them. CDR3 sequence reads: CASSPAPAGEKLFF. CDR3 bases: TGTGCCAGCAGCCCCGCCCCCGCGGGGGAAAAACTGTTTTTT.

The chain uses TRBV6-5 and TRBJ1-5, with D tentatively TRBD1 (5 bases). Deletions cut 0 bases from V and 6 bases from J, with 9 bases between. The CDR3 contains 14 residues. Germline V lookup: CDR1 MNHEY, CDR2 SVGAGI. The CDR3: CASSYSQGTQPQHF. The DNA of the CDR3 is TGTGCCAGCAGTTACTCCCAGGGTACTCAGCCCCAGCATTTT.